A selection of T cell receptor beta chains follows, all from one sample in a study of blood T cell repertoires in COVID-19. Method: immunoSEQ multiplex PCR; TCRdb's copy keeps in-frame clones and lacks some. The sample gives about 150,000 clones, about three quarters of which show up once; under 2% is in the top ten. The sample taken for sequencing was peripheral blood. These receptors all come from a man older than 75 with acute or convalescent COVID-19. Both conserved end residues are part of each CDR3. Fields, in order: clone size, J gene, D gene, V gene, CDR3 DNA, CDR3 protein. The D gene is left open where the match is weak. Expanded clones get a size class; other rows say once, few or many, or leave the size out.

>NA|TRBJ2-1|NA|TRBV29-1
TGCAGCTCCGGGCAGGGGAGGGGTAATGAGCAGTTCTTC
CSSGQGRGNEQFF
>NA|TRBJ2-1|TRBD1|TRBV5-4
TGTGCCAGCAGCCCCGGACAGGGGCCCTACAATGAGCAGTTCTTC
CASSPGQGPYNEQFF
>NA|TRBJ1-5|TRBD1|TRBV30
TGTGCCTGGAGCCAAGGACAGGGGGCCGGTCAGCCCCAGCATTTT
CAWSQGQGAGQPQHF
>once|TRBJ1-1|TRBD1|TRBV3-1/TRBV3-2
TGTGCCAGCAGCCAAGGACAGGGGGAAGCTTTCTTT
CASSQGQGEAFF
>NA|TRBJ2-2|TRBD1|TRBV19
TGTGCCAGTGCCCGGGACAGGGACACCGGGGAGCTGTTTTTT
CASARDRDTGELFF
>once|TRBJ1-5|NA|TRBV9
TGTGCCAGCAGCGTAGCTACTAATCAGCCCCAGCATTTT
CASSVATNQPQHF
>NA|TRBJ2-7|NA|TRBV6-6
TGTGCCAGCACCCCCGGGTATACCTACGAGCAGTACTTC
CASTPGYTYEQYF
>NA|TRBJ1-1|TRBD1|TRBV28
TGTGCCAGCAGTTTAAGACAGGGTGGGACAACTGAAGCTTTCTTT
CASSLRQGGTTEAFF
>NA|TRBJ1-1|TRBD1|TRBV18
TGTGCCAGCTCACCCATGCAGGGGGCCCTTGAAGCTTTCTTT
CASSPMQGALEAFF
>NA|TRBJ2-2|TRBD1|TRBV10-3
TGTGCCATCAGGAGGACAGGGGGCAACACCGGGGAGCTGTTTTTT
CAIRRTGGNTGELFF
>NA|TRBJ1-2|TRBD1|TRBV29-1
TGCAGCGTTGTGGGACAGGGAGGCTATGGCTACACCTTC
CSVVGQGGYGYTF
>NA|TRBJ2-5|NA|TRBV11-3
TGTGCCAGCAGCTTTCAGGGGTACCAAGAGACCCAGTACTTC
CASSFQGYQETQYF
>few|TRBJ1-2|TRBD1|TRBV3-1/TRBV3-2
TGTGCCAGCAGCCAGGCGGGACAGGGGAATGGCTACACCTTC
CASSQAGQGNGYTF
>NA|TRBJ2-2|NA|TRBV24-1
TGTGCCACCAGACAGGGCGGGACCGGGGAGCTGTTTTTT
CATRQGGTGELFF
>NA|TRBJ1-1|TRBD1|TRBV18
TGTGCCAGCTCCCGGGGACAGGGCGGTACTGAAGCTTTCTTT
CASSRGQGGTEAFF
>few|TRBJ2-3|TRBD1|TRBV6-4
TGTGCCAGCAGTGACGGACAGGGATCAGATACGCAGTATTTT
CASSDGQGSDTQYF
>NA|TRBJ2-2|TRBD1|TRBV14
TGTGCCAGCAGCCAGCAGACAGGGTGGGGCACCGGGGAGCTGTTTTTT
CASSQQTGWGTGELFF
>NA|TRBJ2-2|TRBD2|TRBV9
TGTGCCAGCAGCCTGGGACTAGCGGGGGGGAACACCGGGGAGCTGTTTTTT
CASSLGLAGGNTGELFF
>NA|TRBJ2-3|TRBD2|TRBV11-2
TGTGCCAGCAGTGGGGTGCGGGGGGGACGTGATGATACGCAGTATTTT
CASSGVRGGRDDTQYF
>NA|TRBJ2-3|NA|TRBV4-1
TGCGCCAGCAGCCAAGTGGAGGGCTCAGATACGCAGTATTTT
CASSQVEGSDTQYF
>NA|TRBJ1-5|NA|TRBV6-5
TGTGCCAGCAGTAGAGACAGAGATCAGCCCCAGCATTTT
CASSRDRDQPQHF
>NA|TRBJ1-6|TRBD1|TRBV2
TGTGCCAGCAGTGAAGTAAGGGGGACAGGCTATAACTTT
CASSEVRGTGYNF
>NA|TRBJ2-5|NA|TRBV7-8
TGTGCCAGCAGCCCCAGGGAGACCCAGTACTTC
CASSPRETQYF
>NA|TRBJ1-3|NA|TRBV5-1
TGCGCCAGCAGCTTGGACGGTGGAGTGAGTTTGTCCACCATATATTTT
CASSLDGGVSLSTIYF
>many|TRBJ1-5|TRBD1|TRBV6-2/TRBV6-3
TGTGCCAGCAGTGACAAGGGGGCGATGAGCAATCAGCCCCAGCATTTT
CASSDKGAMSNQPQHF
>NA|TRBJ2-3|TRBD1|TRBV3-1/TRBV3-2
TGTGCCAGCAGCCTCGACAGGGGCACAGATACGCAGTATTTT
CASSLDRGTDTQYF
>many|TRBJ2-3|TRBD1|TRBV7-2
TGTGCCAGCATCCGATCAGGGGGTCCCTCGACAGATACGCAGTATTTT
CASIRSGGPSTDTQYF
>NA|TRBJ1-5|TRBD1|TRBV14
TGTGCCAGCAGCCAAGTTCTCGGACAGGGCTTTTATAGCAATCAGCCCCAGCATTTT
CASSQVLGQGFYSNQPQHF
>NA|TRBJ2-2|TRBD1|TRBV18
TGTGCCAGCTCACCAGGACAGGGGAAAGCCGGGGAGCTGTTTTTT
CASSPGQGKAGELFF
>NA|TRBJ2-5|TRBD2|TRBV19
TGTGCCAGTAGTATGGCTAGCGGGGGGGCCGGAGAGACCCAGTACTTC
CASSMASGGAGETQYF
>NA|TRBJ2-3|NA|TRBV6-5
TGTGCCAGCAGTTACTCTTTTGGGAGAAATACGCAGTATTTT
CASSYSFGRNTQYF
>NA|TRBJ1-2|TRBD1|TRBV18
TGTGCCAGCTCACCTGGACAGGGAATCTATGGCTACACCTTC
CASSPGQGIYGYTF
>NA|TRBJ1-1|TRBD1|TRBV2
TGTGCCAGCACCCTCGACGGGACAGGGGGCGTTGAAGCTTTCTTT
CASTLDGTGGVEAFF
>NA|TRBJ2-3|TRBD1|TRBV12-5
TGTGCTAGTGGTCCGGGACAGGTTGCAGATACGCAGTATTTT
CASGPGQVADTQYF
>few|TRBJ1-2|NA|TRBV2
TGTGCCAGCATAGGAGCTAACTATGGCTACACCTTC
CASIGANYGYTF
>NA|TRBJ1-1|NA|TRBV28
TGTGCCAGCAGTTTAAGGGGGGGAGAAGCTTTCTTT
CASSLRGGEAFF
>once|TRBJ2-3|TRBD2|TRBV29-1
TGCAGCGTGCCTAGCGGTGGATCAGATACGCAGTATTTT
CSVPSGGSDTQYF
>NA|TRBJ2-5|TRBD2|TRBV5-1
TGCGCCAGCAGCTTGGTCGTAGCGGGGGGGGCAGAGACCCAGTACTTC
CASSLVVAGGAETQYF
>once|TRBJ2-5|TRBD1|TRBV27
TGTGCCAGCAGTTTGGCAGGGGGTCGGGAGACCCAGTACTTC
CASSLAGGRETQYF
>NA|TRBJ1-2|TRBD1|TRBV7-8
TGTGCCAGCAGCCCGGGGGACAGGGTTTCCTATGGCTACACCTTC
CASSPGDRVSYGYTF
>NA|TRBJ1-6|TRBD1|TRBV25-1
TGTGCCAGCTCCCCTCCCGGGACAGGGATGTCACCCCTCCACTTT
CASSPPGTGMSPLHF
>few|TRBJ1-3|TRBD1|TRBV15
TGTGCCACCAGAAACGACAGGGTCGCTGGAAACACCATATATTTT
CATRNDRVAGNTIYF
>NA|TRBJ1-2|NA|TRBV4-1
TGCGCCAGCAGCCAAGGGGAGGGCCCCTATGGCTACACCTTC
CASSQGEGPYGYTF
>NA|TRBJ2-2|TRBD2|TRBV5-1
TGCGCCACCTCTAGCGGGGTCTGGAGAAACACCGGGGAGCTGTTTTTT
CATSSGVWRNTGELFF
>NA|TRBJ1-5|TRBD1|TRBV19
TGTGCCAGTACCCGGCAAGGCCAGGGGGCCCGTCAGCCCCAGCATTTT
CASTRQGQGARQPQHF
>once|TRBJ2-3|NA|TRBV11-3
TGTGCCAGCAGCTTAGATATGGGGGCACTGTATTTT
CASSLDMGALYF
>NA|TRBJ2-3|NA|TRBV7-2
TGTGCCAGCAGCTCCACCTGGACAGCACAGTCCACAGATACGCAGTATTTT
CASSSTWTAQSTDTQYF
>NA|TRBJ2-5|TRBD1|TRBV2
TGTGCCAGCAGTGATTGGGGACAGCGGTACCAAGAGACCCAGTACTTC
CASSDWGQRYQETQYF
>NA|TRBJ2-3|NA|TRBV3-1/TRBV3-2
TGTGCCAGCAGCCAGAACTTCGGCACAGATACGCAGTATTTT
CASSQNFGTDTQYF
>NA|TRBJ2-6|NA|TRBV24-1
TGTGCCACCTCGTCGGGGAACGGGGCCAACGTCCTGACTTTC
CATSSGNGANVLTF